A selection of T cell receptor beta chains follows, all from one sample in a study of vaccination effects on CD4 cells after COVID-19. Their antigens are not known. Sequencing used immunoSEQ multiplex PCR; TCRdb keeps in-frame clones, though not all of them. The sample contains about 41,000 clones, about two thirds of which appear only once. This specimen was CD4+ T cells from PBMCs cultured with HCoV-OC43 spike peptides, taken before COVID-19 vaccination. These receptors came from a human donor who received a COVID-19 vaccine. CDR3s include the opening cysteine and the closing phenylalanine or tryptophan. The D gene is left open where the match is weak. Size is stated for part of the rows, as once, few or many counts, or as a class when the clone is expanded.

clone_size	d_call	v_call	j_call	cdr3_aa	cdr3_nt
few	-	TRBV2	TRBJ1-5	CASIPAGSLTHQPQHF	TGTGCCAGCATTCCCGCGGGAAGCCTCACACATCAGCCCCAGCATTTT
few	TRBD1	TRBV27	TRBJ1-2	CASSRTGTATGYTF	TGTGCCAGCAGCCGTACCGGGACAGCGACTGGCTACACCTTC
-	TRBD1	TRBV23-1	TRBJ2-6	CASSQVGQGNCSGANVLTF	TGCGCCAGCAGTCAGGTGGGACAGGGGAACTGTTCGGGGGCCAACGTCCTGACTTTC
-	-	TRBV27	TRBJ1-1	CASNRQGPNTEAFF	TGTGCCAGCAACCGGCAGGGCCCGAACACTGAAGCTTTCTTT
once	TRBD1	TRBV7-9	TRBJ1-1	CASSPGQGNTEAFF	TGTGCCAGCAGCCCGGGACAGGGGAACACTGAAGCTTTCTTT
-	-	TRBV7-7	TRBJ2-3	CASSPTGHGTDTQYF	TGTGCTAGCAGCCCCACAGGGCATGGCACAGATACGCAGTATTTT
-	TRBD2	TRBV9	TRBJ2-5	CASSALSGVGQETQYF	TGTGCCAGCAGCGCCCTTAGCGGGGTGGGCCAAGAGACCCAGTACTTC
once	-	TRBV5-6	TRBJ1-5	CASSPRGVNQPQHF	TGTGCCAGCAGCCCGAGGGGGGTAAATCAGCCCCAGCATTTT
few	-	TRBV28	TRBJ1-5	CASRSGGSGQPQHF	TGTGCCAGCAGGAGTGGGGGGAGTGGTCAGCCCCAGCATTTT
-	-	TRBV24-1	TRBJ1-5	CATSDLHSNQPQHF	TGTGCCACCAGTGATTTGCACAGCAATCAGCCCCAGCATTTT
-	TRBD1	TRBV28	TRBJ2-1	CASSLILGDRAINEQFF	TGTGCCAGCAGTTTAATATTAGGGGACAGGGCAATCAATGAGCAGTTCTTC
-	-	TRBV6-5	TRBJ1-1	CASSYISNTEAFF	TGTGCCAGCAGTTACATTTCCAACACTGAAGCTTTCTTT
-	-	TRBV19	TRBJ2-3	CASSIGDTQYF	TGTGCCAGTAGTATTGGAGATACGCAGTATTTT
-	-	TRBV6-4	TRBJ1-1	CATSDKEAFF	TGTGCCACCTCGGACAAAGAAGCTTTCTTT
once	-	TRBV28	TRBJ2-5	CASSTPPGAQYF	TGTGCCAGCAGTACCCCCCCGGGGGCCCAGTACTTC
-	-	TRBV12-3/TRBV12-4	TRBJ1-1	CASSLWGAEAFF	TGTGCCAGCAGTTTATGGGGAGCTGAAGCTTTCTTT
once	-	TRBV15	TRBJ1-2	CATSRGGPFYGYTF	TGTGCCACCAGCAGGGGGGGACCCTTCTATGGCTACACCTTC
medium-sized	TRBD2	TRBV6-1	TRBJ2-7	CASSEGGGYGQYF	TGTGCCAGCAGTGAAGGGGGAGGGTATGGGCAGTACTTC
-	TRBD1	TRBV18	TRBJ1-5	CASSPGTGYSNQPQHF	TGTGCCAGCTCACCCGGGACAGGGTATAGCAATCAGCCCCAGCATTTT
-	-	TRBV6-5	TRBJ2-5	CASRAPGRETQYF	TGTGCCAGCAGAGCGCCGGGACGCGAGACCCAGTACTTC
-	TRBD1	TRBV11-2	TRBJ2-7	CASSTSRGPRSYEQYF	TGTGCCAGCAGCACCAGCAGGGGGCCAAGATCCTACGAGCAGTACTTC
-	TRBD2	TRBV5-4	TRBJ2-6	CASSLDRTSGSTGANVLTF	TGTGCCAGCAGCCTTGACCGTACTAGCGGGAGTACTGGGGCCAACGTCCTGACTTTC
-	TRBD2	TRBV19	TRBJ2-5	CASSTIAGMGETQYF	TGTGCCAGTAGTACCATAGCGGGAATGGGAGAGACCCAGTACTTC
-	-	TRBV6-1	TRBJ2-3	CASSEIRIDTQYF	TGTGCCAGCAGTGAAATTAGGATTGATACGCAGTATTTT
-	-	TRBV7-9	TRBJ2-7	CASSLRAGDEQYF	TGTGCCAGCAGCTTACGGGCAGGAGACGAGCAGTACTTC
-	TRBD1	TRBV7-9	TRBJ1-4	CASSIQGATSEKLFF	TGTGCCAGCAGCATACAGGGGGCTACGTCAGAAAAACTGTTTTTT
-	-	TRBV2	TRBJ2-5	CASSIRLGETQYF	TGTGCCAGCAGTATTAGACTAGGAGAGACCCAGTACTTC
few	-	TRBV7-2	TRBJ1-5	CASSLGWGQPQHF	TGTGCCAGCAGCTTAGGATGGGGTCAGCCCCAGCATTTT
few	TRBD2	TRBV13	TRBJ2-1	CASRQTSGSVTYNEQFF	TGTGCCAGCAGACAGACTAGCGGGAGTGTCACCTACAATGAGCAGTTCTTC
-	-	TRBV7-9	TRBJ1-5	CASSLGSSRGNQPQHF	TGTGCCAGCAGCTTAGGGTCGAGCAGGGGCAATCAGCCCCAGCATTTT
once	-	TRBV3-1/TRBV3-2	TRBJ2-5	CASSQYGETQYF	TGTGCCAGCAGCCAGTACGGGGAGACCCAGTACTTC
-	-	TRBV6-5	TRBJ1-6	CASHRDSYNSPLHF	TGTGCCAGCCACAGGGATTCCTATAATTCACCCCTCCACTTT
-	TRBD2	TRBV3-1/TRBV3-2	TRBJ2-1	CASSPRGTSGRAGEQFF	TGTGCCAGCAGCCCCCGGGGTACTAGCGGGAGGGCCGGGGAGCAGTTCTTC
-	TRBD1	TRBV15	TRBJ2-7	CATSRPGQGAVEQYF	TGTGCCACCAGCAGACCCGGACAGGGGGCGGTTGAGCAGTACTTC
-	TRBD1	TRBV6-2/TRBV6-3	TRBJ1-1	CASSYTRTGAIEQGEAFF	TGTGCCAGCAGTTACACCCGGACAGGGGCTATAGAACAAGGTGAAGCTTTCTTT